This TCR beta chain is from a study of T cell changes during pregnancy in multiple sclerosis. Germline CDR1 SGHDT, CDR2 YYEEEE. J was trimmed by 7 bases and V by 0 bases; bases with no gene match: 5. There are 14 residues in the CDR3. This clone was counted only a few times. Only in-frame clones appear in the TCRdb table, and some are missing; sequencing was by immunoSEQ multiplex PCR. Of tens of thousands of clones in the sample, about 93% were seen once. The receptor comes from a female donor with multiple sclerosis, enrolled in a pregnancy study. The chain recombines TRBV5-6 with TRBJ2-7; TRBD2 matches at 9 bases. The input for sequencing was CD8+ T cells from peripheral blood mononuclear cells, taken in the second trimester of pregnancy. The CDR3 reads CASSLALREGEQYF. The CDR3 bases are TGTGCCAGCAGCTTGGCCCTGCGGGAGGGGGAGCAGTACTTC.